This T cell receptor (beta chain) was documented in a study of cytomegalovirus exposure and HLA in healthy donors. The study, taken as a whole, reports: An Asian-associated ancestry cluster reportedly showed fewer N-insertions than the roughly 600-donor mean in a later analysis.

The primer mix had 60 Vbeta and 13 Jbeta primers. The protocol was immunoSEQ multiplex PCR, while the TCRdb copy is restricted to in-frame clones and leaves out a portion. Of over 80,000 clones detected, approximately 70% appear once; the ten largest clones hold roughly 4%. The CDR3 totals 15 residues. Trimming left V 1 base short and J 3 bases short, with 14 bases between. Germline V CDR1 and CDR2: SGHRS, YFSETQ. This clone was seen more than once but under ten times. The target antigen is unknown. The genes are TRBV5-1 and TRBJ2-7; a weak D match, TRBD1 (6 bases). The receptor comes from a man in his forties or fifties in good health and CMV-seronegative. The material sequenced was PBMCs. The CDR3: CASSLPRRGYYEQYF. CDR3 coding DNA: TGCGCCAGCAGCTTGCCCCGCAGGGGCTACTACGAGCAGTACTTC.